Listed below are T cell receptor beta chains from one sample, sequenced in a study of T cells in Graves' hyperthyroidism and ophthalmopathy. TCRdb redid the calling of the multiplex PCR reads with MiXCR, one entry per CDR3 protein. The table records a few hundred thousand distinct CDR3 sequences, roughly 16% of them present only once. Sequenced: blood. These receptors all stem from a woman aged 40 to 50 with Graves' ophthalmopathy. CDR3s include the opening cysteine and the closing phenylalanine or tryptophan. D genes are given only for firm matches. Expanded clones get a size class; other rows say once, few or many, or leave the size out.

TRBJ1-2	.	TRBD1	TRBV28	CASSLVRSPGQGNHYGYTF	TGTGCCAGCAGTTTAGTTCGCTCTCCGGGACAGGGGAATCACTATGGCTACACCTTC
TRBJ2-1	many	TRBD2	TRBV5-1	CASSLPFPGLAGVYNEQFF	TGCGCCAGCAGCTTGCCCTTCCCGGGACTAGCGGGAGTCTACAATGAGCAGTTCTTC
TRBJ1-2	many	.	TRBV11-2	CASSSSHYGYTF	TGTGCCAGCAGTTCCTCTCACTATGGCTACACCTTC
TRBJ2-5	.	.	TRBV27	CATRGPNQETQYF	TGTGCCACCCGCGGGCCCAACCAAGAGACCCAGTACTTC
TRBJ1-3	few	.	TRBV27	CASSLFAPDPQTSGNTIYF	TGTGCCAGCAGTTTATTTGCACCAGACCCTCAAACCTCTGGAAACACCATATATTTT
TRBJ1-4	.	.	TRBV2	CASGERRNEKLFF	TGTGCCAGCGGCGAAAGACGGAATGAAAAACTGTTTTTT
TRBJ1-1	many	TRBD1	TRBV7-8	CASSRTTGEEAFF	TGTGCCAGCAGCCGCACCACAGGGGAGGAAGCTTTCTTT
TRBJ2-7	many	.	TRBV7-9	CASSLPRQGKDEQYF	TGTGCCAGCAGCTTACCCCGGCAGGGAAAGGACGAGCAGTACTTC
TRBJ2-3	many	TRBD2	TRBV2	CASTYDGRNSDTQYF	TGTGCCAGTACTTATGACGGGAGGAACTCAGATACGCAGTATTTT
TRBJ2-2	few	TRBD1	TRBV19	CATTDRGNLNTGELFF	TGTGCCACTACTGACAGGGGGAATTTGAACACCGGGGAGCTGTTTTTT
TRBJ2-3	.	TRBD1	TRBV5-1	CASSTGQGITTDTQYF	TGCGCCAGCAGCACGGGACAGGGGATAACCACAGATACGCAGTATTTT
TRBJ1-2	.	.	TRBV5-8	CASSLKGFFNYGYTF	TGTGCCAGCAGCTTGAAAGGGTTCTTTAACTATGGCTACACCTTC
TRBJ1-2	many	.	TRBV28	CASKTYTGNYGYTF	TGTGCCAGCAAGACTTACACAGGGAACTATGGCTACACCTTC
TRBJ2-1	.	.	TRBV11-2	CASSIGRESFNEQFF	TGTGCCAGTAGTATTGGACGGGAGTCATTCAATGAGCAGTTCTTC
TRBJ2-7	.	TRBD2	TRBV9	CASSKAAGGFVIEQYF	TGTGCCAGCAGCAAAGCAGCGGGAGGGTTCGTTATCGAGCAGTACTTC
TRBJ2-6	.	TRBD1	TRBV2	CASSYLGGLSGANVLTF	TGTGCCAGCAGTTACTTAGGGGGCCTATCTGGGGCCAACGTCCTGACTTTC
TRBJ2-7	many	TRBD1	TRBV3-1	CASSRQGVEQYF	TGTGCCAGCAGCCGACAGGGGGTTGAGCAGTACTTC
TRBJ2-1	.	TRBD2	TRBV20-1	CSASHSGRANNEQFF	TGCAGTGCTAGTCATAGCGGGAGGGCCAACAATGAGCAGTTCTTC
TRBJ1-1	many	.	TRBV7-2	CASTGSGLYRFTEAFF	TGTGCCAGCACCGGGTCCGGGTTGTACCGTTTCACTGAAGCTTTCTTT
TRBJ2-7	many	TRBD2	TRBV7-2	CASSLAGLAGVYEQYF	TGTGCCAGCAGCTTAGCCGGACTAGCGGGAGTCTACGAGCAGTACTTC
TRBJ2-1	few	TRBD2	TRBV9	CASSVVAGAGNEQFF	TGTGCCAGCAGCGTAGTTGCGGGAGCAGGCAATGAGCAGTTCTTC
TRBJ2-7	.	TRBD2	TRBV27	CASSLSGSFYEQYF	TGTGCCAGCAGTTTAAGCGGGAGTTTCTACGAGCAGTACTTC
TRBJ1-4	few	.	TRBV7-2	CASSSEVRNEKLFF	TGTGCCAGCAGCTCAGAAGTCCGTAATGAAAAACTGTTTTTT
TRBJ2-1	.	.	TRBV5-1	CASSLDTQSYNEQFF	TGCGCCAGCAGCTTGGACACTCAGTCCTACAATGAGCAGTTCTTC
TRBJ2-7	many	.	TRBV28	CASTPRFVLYEQYF	TGTGCCAGCACTCCTCGGTTCGTCCTCTACGAGCAGTACTTC
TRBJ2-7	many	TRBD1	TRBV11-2	CASSLLSWDRGYEQYF	TGTGCCAGCAGCTTATTGTCGTGGGACAGGGGGTACGAGCAGTACTTC
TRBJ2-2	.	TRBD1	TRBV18	CASSQRTGNTGELFF	TGTGCCAGCTCGCAACGGACAGGGAACACCGGGGAGCTGTTTTTT
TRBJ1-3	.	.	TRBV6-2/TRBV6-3	CASSRDRERHTIYF	TGTGCCAGCAGTCGAGACAGAGAGAGGCACACCATATACTTT
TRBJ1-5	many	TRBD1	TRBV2	CASRGDRTSNQPQHF	TGTGCCAGCAGAGGGGACAGAACTAGCAATCAGCCCCAGCATTTT
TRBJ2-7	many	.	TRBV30	CAWSPPGLRSYEQYF	TGTGCCTGGAGTCCCCCAGGGTTGCGCTCCTACGAGCAGTACTTC
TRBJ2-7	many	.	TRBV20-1	CSARMSWRDATYEQYF	TGCAGTGCTAGAATGTCCTGGCGGGACGCCACCTACGAGCAGTACTTC
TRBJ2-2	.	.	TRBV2	CASSVSGVGGELFF	TGTGCCAGCAGTGTGAGCGGTGTAGGCGGGGAGCTGTTTTTT
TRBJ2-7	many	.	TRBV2	CASSLQGQLNYEQYF	TGTGCCAGCAGTCTCCAAGGACAGCTCAACTACGAGCAGTACTTC
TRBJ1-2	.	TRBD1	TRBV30	CAWSRDRLYGYTF	TGTGCCTGGAGTCGGGACAGACTCTATGGCTACACCTTC
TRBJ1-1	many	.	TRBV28	CASSLRGLTEAFF	TGTGCCAGCAGTTTACGGGGCCTCACTGAAGCTTTCTTT
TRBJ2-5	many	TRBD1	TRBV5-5	CASSRGDRVVQETQYF	TGTGCCAGCAGCCGAGGGGACAGGGTGGTCCAAGAGACCCAGTACTTC
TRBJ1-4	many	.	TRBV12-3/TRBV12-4	CASSSTLDREKLFF	TGTGCCAGCAGTTCGACCCTTGACAGAGAAAAACTGTTTTTT
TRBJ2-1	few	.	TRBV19	CASSRGGVEQFF	TGTGCCAGTTCCCGCGGCGGTGTTGAGCAGTTCTTC
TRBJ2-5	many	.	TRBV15	CATSRAGTGEETQYF	TGTGCCACCAGCAGAGCGGGCACTGGTGAAGAGACCCAGTACTTC
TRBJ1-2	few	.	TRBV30	CAWRSPRQAYGYTF	TGTGCCTGGAGGTCCCCTAGACAGGCATATGGCTACACCTTC
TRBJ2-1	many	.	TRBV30	CAWDPGGDYNEQFF	TGTGCCTGGGACCCCGGAGGCGACTACAATGAGCAGTTCTTC
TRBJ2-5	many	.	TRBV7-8	CASSLGGDQETQYF	TGTGCCAGCAGCTTAGGCGGGGACCAAGAGACCCAGTACTTC
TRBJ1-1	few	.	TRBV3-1	CASSQGGARVNTEAFF	TGTGCCAGCAGCCAAGGAGGGGCTCGGGTGAACACTGAAGCTTTCTTT
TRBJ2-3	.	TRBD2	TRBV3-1	CASSLGLTRDTQYF	TGTGCCAGCAGCCTGGGACTAACTCGGGATACGCAGTATTTT
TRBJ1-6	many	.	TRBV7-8	CASSLEVAGSSPLHF	TGTGCCAGCAGCTTAGAGGTCGCGGGGAGTTCACCCCTCCACTTT
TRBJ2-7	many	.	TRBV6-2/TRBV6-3	CASSYPHHEQYF	TGTGCCAGCAGTTACCCCCACCACGAGCAGTACTTC
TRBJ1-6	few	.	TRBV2	CASSRGSRGNSPLHF	TGTGCCAGCAGTCGCGGGTCACGGGGAAATTCACCCCTCCACTTT
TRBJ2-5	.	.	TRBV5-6	CASSFFPQETQYF	TGTGCCAGCAGCTTCTTTCCCCAAGAGACCCAGTACTTC
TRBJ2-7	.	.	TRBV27	CARSPGIAYEQYF	TGTGCCCGCAGCCCGGGGATAGCCTACGAGCAGTACTTC
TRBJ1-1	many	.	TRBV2	CASRNTAEAFF	TGTGCCAGCAGGAACACGGCTGAAGCTTTCTTT
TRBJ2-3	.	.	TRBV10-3	CAISMGEADTQYF	TGTGCCATCAGTATGGGGGAGGCAGATACGCAGTATTTT
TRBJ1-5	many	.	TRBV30	CAWSPRDGRNQPQHF	TGTGCCTGGAGTCCTAGGGACGGAAGGAATCAGCCCCAGCATTTT
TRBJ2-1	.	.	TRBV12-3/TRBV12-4	CASSTTGTYNEQLF	TGTGCCAGCAGCACCACAGGGACCTACAATGAGCAGCTCTTC
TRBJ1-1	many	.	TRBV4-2	CASSQDRTALEAFF	TGTGCCAGCAGCCAAGATAGGACAGCCCTTGAAGCTTTCTTT
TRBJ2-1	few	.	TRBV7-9	CASSSSEGLNEQFF	TGTGCCAGCAGCTCTTCGGAAGGACTCAATGAGCAGTTCTTC
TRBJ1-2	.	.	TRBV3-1	CASSQDPGPPYGYTF	TGTGCCAGCAGCCAAGATCCGGGCCCCCCCTATGGCTACACCTTC
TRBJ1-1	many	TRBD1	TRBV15	CATSREDRGVAFF	TGTGCCACCAGCAGAGAAGACAGGGGAGTAGCTTTCTTT
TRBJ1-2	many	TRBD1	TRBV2	CASSANRGGYGYTF	TGTGCCAGCAGTGCAAACAGGGGGGGCTATGGCTACACCTTC
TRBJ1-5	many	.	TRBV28	CASSLWGPEQPQHF	TGTGCCAGCAGTTTGTGGGGGCCCGAGCAGCCCCAGCATTTT